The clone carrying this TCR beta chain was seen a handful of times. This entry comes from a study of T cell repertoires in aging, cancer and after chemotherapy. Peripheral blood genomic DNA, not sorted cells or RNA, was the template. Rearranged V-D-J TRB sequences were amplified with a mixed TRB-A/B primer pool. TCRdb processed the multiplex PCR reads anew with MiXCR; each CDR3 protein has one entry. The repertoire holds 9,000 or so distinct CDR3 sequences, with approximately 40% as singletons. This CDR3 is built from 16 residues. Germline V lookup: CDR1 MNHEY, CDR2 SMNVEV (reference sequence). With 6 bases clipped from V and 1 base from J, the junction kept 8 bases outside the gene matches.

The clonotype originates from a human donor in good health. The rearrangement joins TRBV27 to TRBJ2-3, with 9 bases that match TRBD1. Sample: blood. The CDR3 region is CASRRPRTGGTDTQYF. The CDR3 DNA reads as TGTGCCAGCAGACGTCCTAGGACAGGGGGCACAGATACGCAGTATTTT.